These 32 T cell receptor beta chains share one sample of origin, sequenced in a study of breast tumors, draining lymph nodes, adjacent tissues. TCRdb reprocessed the multiplex PCR reads with MiXCR, giving one entry per CDR3 protein. The sample lists 15,000 to 20,000 distinct CDR3 sequences, over 55% seen once, with about 20% in the top ten. Material for sequencing was tumor-adjacent breast tissue. Receptor source: a female donor with breast cancer. Some clones in this sample may be carry-over from other donors' samples.

By sample fraction, this clonotype is medium-sized (0.01 to 0.1%). The CDR3: CASSLLQGAGEQYF. For the CDR3, the DNA is TGCGCCAGCAGCTTGCTACAGGGGGCCGGCGAGCAGTACTTC. The V gene is TRBV5-1, the J gene TRBJ2-7; 9 bases match TRBD1. This CDR3 comprises 14 residues. The V segment lost 1 base and the J segment 6 bases; nucleotides outside the gene matches: 5. CDR1 SGHRS and CDR2 YFSETQ come from the germline V gene.

Only a few counts were recorded for this clonotype. This chain joins TRBV20-1 and TRBJ2-1; D gene uncertain. Germline V lookup: CDR1 DFQATT, CDR2 SNEGSKA (reference sequence). The CDR3 covers 15 residues. Deletions cut 3 bases from V and 1 base from J, with 13 bases between. CDR3 nucleotide sequence: TGCAGTGCTAGTGACGGACGAACTTCCTACAATGAGCAGTTCTTC. This gives the protein CSASDGRTSYNEQFF.

This clonotype is medium-sized by share. The chain recombines TRBV19 with TRBJ1-3; tentatively, D is TRBD1 (5 bases). Looked up from germline, CDR1 is LNHDA and CDR2 is SQIVND (reference sequence). CDR3 length equals 15 residues. Trimming left V 3 bases short and J 2 bases short, with 11 bases between. The CDR3 region has the DNA TGTGCCAGTAGTATTCAAGGGGCGGCTGGAAACACCATATATTTT. Its translation is CASSIQGAAGNTIYF.

Note on this clonotype: A much larger clone sits a single nucleotide away, making a read error possible. A read error is likely, as this CDR3 ends without the conserved phenylalanine or tryptophan. The V and J genes are TRBV18 and TRBJ1-1, with 9 bases aligning to TRBD1. J gave up 1 base and V 3 bases, and 6 bases lay outside the gene matches. Germline V lookup: CDR1 KGHSH, CDR2 LQKENI. CDR3 length: 16 residues. CDR3 DNA sequence: TGTGCCAGCTCACCCGGGGAGGGACAGGGGAACACTGAAGCTTTCCTT. Amino acids: CASSPGEGQGNTEAFL.

This sequence joins TRBV24-1 and TRBJ2-2; D is possibly TRBD1 or TRBD2 (7 bases each). V shed 3 bases and J shed 0 bases, with 13 bases lying between them. CDR3 size: 17 residues. Germline V CDR1 and CDR2: KGHDR, SFDVKD. The CDR3 spells CATSDGGGTANTGELFF. CDR3 DNA sequence: TGTGCCACCAGTGATGGGGGGGGGACAGCGAACACCGGGGAGCTGTTTTTT.

This chain joins TRBV20-1 and TRBJ1-6, with 10 bases identical to TRBD1. CDR3 length equals 18 residues. V was clipped by 5 bases and J by 1 base; unmatched bases: 11. Germline V gene lookup returns CDR1 DFQATT and CDR2 SNEGSKA (reference sequence). The CDR3 loop reads CSAQSGTGANSYNSPLHF. CDR3 DNA sequence: TGCAGTGCTCAATCCGGGACAGGGGCAAATTCCTATAATTCACCCCTCCACTTT.

There are many counts of this clonotype. The chain joins TRBV28 to TRBJ1-2; tentatively, D is TRBD1 (5 bases). Trimming pared 4 bases from V and 6 bases from J, leaving 9 bases between. The CDR3 is 12 residues long. Germline V lookup: CDR1 MDHEN, CDR2 SYDVKM. Here the CDR3 DNA reads TGTGCCAGCAGTTGGGGGGTGAATGGCTACACCTTC. Its translation: CASSWGVNGYTF.

The chain couples TRBV24-1 to TRBJ2-1, with D tentatively TRBD1 (5 bases). The CDR3 extends over 14 amino acids. The germline V gene has CDR1 KGHDR and CDR2 SFDVKD. V was shortened by 6 bases and J by 0 bases, with 8 bases between the two germline ends. The CDR3 region is CATSRGGSYNEQFF. CDR3 nucleotides: TGTGCCACCAGTAGGGGTGGCTCCTACAATGAGCAGTTCTTC.

This chain joins TRBV20-1 and TRBJ1-4, with 7 bases that match TRBD1. Germline CDR1 and CDR2: DFQATT and SNEGSKA (reference sequence). The CDR3 is made up of 16 amino acids. V shed 5 bases and J 8 bases; nucleotides not matched to a gene: 17. The CDR3 loop reads CSAGRTGFWALEKLFF. The CDR3, as DNA: TGCAGTGCTGGCCGGACAGGTTTTTGGGCTCTAGAAAAACTGTTTTTT.

This sequence joins TRBV5-1 and TRBJ2-7; D is unresolved. V was shortened by 0 bases and J by 4 bases, with 14 bases between the two germline ends. Germline loops: CDR1 SGHRS, CDR2 YFSETQ. The CDR3 covers 15 residues. In DNA form, the CDR3 reads TGCGCCAGCAGCTTGGAAGGCGGCCTAAGGTACGAGCAGTACTTC. Translating it yields CASSLEGGLRYEQYF.

This clonotype has at least ten counts. A much larger clone sits a single nucleotide away, making a read error possible. This chain connects TRBV20-1 to TRBJ2-5; maybe TRBD2 (6 bases). In germline, CDR1 is DFQATT, CDR2 SNEGSKA (reference sequence). CDR3 size: 12 residues. In DNA, the CDR3 is TGCAGTGCTTTGCGGGGTAAAGAGACCCCGTACTTC. Encoded protein: CSALRGKETPYF.

The chain recombines TRBV9 with TRBJ2-7, with TRBD2 identical over 9 bases. V lost 4 bases and J lost 3; bases outside the gene matches: 8. CDR3 length: 15 residues. Germline V CDR1 and CDR2: SGDLS, YYNGEE. CDR3 protein: CASSKAGGPHYEQYF. CDR3 nucleotide sequence: TGTGCCAGCAGCAAGGCGGGAGGGCCACACTACGAGCAGTACTTC. The whole variable domain, remainder taken from reference TRBV9 and TRBJ2-7, is DSGVTQTPKHLITATGQRVTLRCSPRSGDLSVYWYQQSLDQGLQFLIQYYNGEERAKGNILERFSAQQFPDLHSELNLSSLELGDSALYFCASSKAGGPHYEQYFGPGTRLTVT.

Ten or more counts support this clonotype. The chain links TRBV12-3 or TRBV12-4 to TRBJ1-1, with D perhaps TRBD1 (6 bases). The V and J ends lost 4 bases and 4 bases respectively, with 13 bases between them. This CDR3 comprises 14 residues. As DNA, the CDR3 is TGTGCCAGCAGTTCCCAACAGGGCGGCACTGAAGCTTTCTTT. This sequence encodes CASSSQQGGTEAFF.

The chain employs TRBV4-3 and TRBJ1-2; no clear D. The CDR3 spans 15 residues. CDR1 is LGHNA and CDR2 is YSLEER in the germline V gene. V was cut by 1 base and J by 2 bases, with 11 bases left in between. CDR3 protein: CASSQGSGLNYGYTF. The CDR3 DNA follows: TGCGCCAGCAGCCAAGGGTCGGGTCTCAACTATGGCTACACCTTC.

In its sample, this clonotype is medium-sized. V usage is TRBV7-9 and J usage is TRBJ1-2; D not certain. CDR3 length equals 13 residues. V was clipped by 0 bases and J by 8 bases, with 10 bases between them. The germline V gene encodes CDR1 SEHNR and CDR2 FQNEAQ (reference sequence). CDR3 DNA sequence: TGTGCCAGCAGCTTAGCTCTAGCTGACGGCTACACCTTC. This codes for CASSLALADGYTF. The full variable domain, its missing parts supplied by reference TRBV7-9 and TRBJ1-2, is DTGVSQNPRHKITKRGQNVTFRCDPISEHNRLYWYRQTLGQGPEFLTYFQNEAQLEKSRLLSDRFSAERPKGSFSTLEIQRTEQGDSAMYLCASSLALADGYTFGSGTRLTVV.

The chain uses TRBV6-5 and TRBJ2-2, with 7 bases aligning to TRBD1. V dropped 6 bases and J dropped 1; count of bases not matched to a gene: 5. CDR3 length: 15 residues. Germline CDR1 MNHEY, CDR2 SVGAGI. This CDR3 reads CASRPQGRNTGELFF. CDR3 DNA sequence: TGTGCCAGCAGGCCACAGGGGAGGAACACCGGGGAGCTGTTTTTT.

In this sample, this clonotype turned up a few times. This likely comes from a read error, as the CDR3 has no conserved phenylalanine or tryptophan at its end. The chain links TRBV19 to TRBJ1-2; TRBD1 matches at 8 bases. This CDR3 region has 16 residues. Germline loops: CDR1 LNHDA, CDR2 SQIVND (reference sequence). Trimming cost V 5 bases and J 4 bases; bases outside gene matches: 12. CDR3 sequence (DNA): TGTGCCAGTAGTCCCTACGGGACAGGACCTTTCTATGGCTACACCTCC. Encoded protein: CASSPYGTGPFYGYTS.

In this sample, this clonotype turned up many times. V usage is TRBV11-2 and J usage is TRBJ2-6, with 16 bases that match TRBD2. CDR1 and CDR2 from the germline V gene are SGHAT and FQNNGV. J lost 2 bases, V lost 5 bases, and 6 bases had no gene match. The CDR3 totals 19 residues. The CDR3 sequence is CASSQAGLAGGPGANVLTF. The CDR3 coding sequence is TGTGCCAGCAGCCAAGCGGGACTAGCGGGGGGGCCTGGGGCCAACGTCCTGACTTTC.

The rearrangement links TRBV11-1 to TRBJ1-4, with D perhaps matching TRBD1 (5 bases). Germline loops: CDR1 SGHAT, CDR2 FQDESV (reference sequence). The CDR3 length is 14 residues. Trimming left V 4 bases short and J 4 bases short, with 10 bases between. The CDR3: CASSSRDGNEKLFF. The CDR3 nucleotides read TGTGCCAGCAGCTCACGGGACGGTAATGAAAAACTGTTTTTT.

This chain joins TRBV19 and TRBJ1-5, with TRBD1 matching 8 bases. Germline loops: CDR1 LNHDA, CDR2 SQIVND (reference sequence). V was clipped by 10 bases and J by 4 bases; unmatched bases: 12. The CDR3 spans 15 residues. The CDR3 region is CATSRTGWANQPQHF. The CDR3 bases are TGTGCCACCTCTCGGACAGGGTGGGCGAATCAGCCCCAGCATTTT.

V usage is TRBV7-9 and J usage is TRBJ1-6; TRBD1 matches at 7 bases. CDR1 is SEHNR, CDR2 FQNEAQ, per germline (reference sequence). The CDR3 runs 15 residues. After removal of 5 bases from V and 6 bases from J, the junction contained 7 bases not matched to a gene. CDR3 loop: CASSKDRAANSPLHF. The CDR3, as DNA: TGTGCCAGCAGCAAAGACAGGGCCGCTAATTCACCCCTCCACTTT. Full variable domain (rest looked up from reference TRBV7-9 and TRBJ1-6): DTGVSQNPRHKITKRGQNVTFRCDPISEHNRLYWYRQTLGQGPEFLTYFQNEAQLEKSRLLSDRFSAERPKGSFSTLEIQRTEQGDSAMYLCASSKDRAANSPLHFGNGTRLTVT.

The rearrangement uses TRBV19 and TRBJ2-7, with 7 bases lining up with TRBD1. V lost 5 bases, J lost 1 base, and 14 bases stayed unmatched. The CDR3 loop spans 17 amino acids. Germline assignment: CDR1 LNHDA and CDR2 SQIVND (reference sequence). The CDR3 DNA sequence: TGTGCCAGTAGTTTCTCCTCGACAGGGACGATTTCCTACGAGCAGTACTTC. Translation gives CASSFSSTGTISYEQYF.

The V call is TRBV5-8, the J call TRBJ2-7; D call uncertain. CDR1 SGHTS and CDR2 YDEGEE come from the germline V gene. The V end lost 3 bases, the J end lost 4 bases, and 8 bases lay between the germline ends. CDR3 length equals 12 residues. The CDR3 protein is CASSWGSYEQYF. The CDR3 bases are TGTGCCAGCAGCTGGGGAAGTTACGAGCAGTACTTC.

The chain carries TRBV24-1 and TRBJ2-7; 12 nucleotides match TRBD1. Losses at the gene ends were 3 bases for V and 5 bases for J; bases not matched to a gene: 4. Germline CDR1 KGHDR, CDR2 SFDVKD. CDR3 length: 15 amino acids. The CDR3 reads CATSDPGQGAHEQYF. For the CDR3, the DNA is TGTGCCACCAGTGATCCGGGACAGGGGGCCCACGAGCAGTACTTC.

This chain joins TRBV7-9 and TRBJ2-7; D might be TRBD2 (5 bases). CDR1 is SEHNR, CDR2 FQNEAQ, per germline (reference sequence). V lost 8 bases and J lost 2, with 22 bases in between. There are 16 residues in the CDR3. CDR3: CASDLWGRGSAYEQYF. In DNA form, the CDR3 reads TGTGCCAGCGACCTCTGGGGTAGAGGGAGCGCCTACGAGCAGTACTTC. The full variable domain, with the rest looked up from reference TRBV7-9 and TRBJ2-7, is DTGVSQNPRHKITKRGQNVTFRCDPISEHNRLYWYRQTLGQGPEFLTYFQNEAQLEKSRLLSDRFSAERPKGSFSTLEIQRTEQGDSAMYLCASDLWGRGSAYEQYFGPGTRLTVT.

This clonotype occurred once. V gene TRBV24-1 combines with J gene TRBJ1-3; D remains unclear. CDR3 length: 11 amino acids. Trimming removed 5 bases at V and 2 bases at J, with 0 bases between. CDR1 is KGHDR, CDR2 SFDVKD, per germline. The CDR3 is CATSAGNTIYF. The CDR3 DNA reads TGTGCCACCAGTGCTGGAAACACCATATATTTT.

This clonotype was found many times. DNA for the CDR3: TGTGCCAGCAGCCCTAACCGAATCGAAGAGACCCAGTACTTC. It translates to CASSPNRIEETQYF. The chain uses TRBV7-9 and TRBJ2-5; no clear D. Trimming took 5 bases from V and 3 from J, leaving 13 bases between them. The CDR3 runs 14 residues. CDR1 and CDR2 from the germline V gene are SEHNR and FQNEAQ (reference sequence).

This clonotype was observed many times. CDR3 bases: TGTGCCAGCAGTGCTAGGACAGGGGGTAATGAAAAACTGTTTTTT. Protein: CASSARTGGNEKLFF. The chain employs TRBV6-1 and TRBJ1-4, with TRBD1 matching 10 bases. The CDR3 has 15 residues. The V gene's germline CDR1 is MNHNS and CDR2 SASEGT. J lost 4 bases, V lost 4 bases, and 3 bases had no gene match.

The gene calls are TRBV9 and TRBJ2-3, with D possibly TRBD1 on 6 matching bases. This CDR3 has 14 residues. Germline lookup yields CDR1 SGDLS and CDR2 YYNGEE. V lost 0 bases and J 4 bases, leaving 9 bases between the germline ends. The CDR3 DNA sequence: TGTGCCAGCAGCGTAGATGGGGGCCCAGATACGCAGTATTTT. Encoded protein: CASSVDGGPDTQYF.

This clonotype was counted at least ten times. The V and J genes are TRBV5-5 and TRBJ2-3, with TRBD1 matching 11 bases. V shed 0 bases and J 4 bases; nucleotides not matched to a gene: 10. CDR1 is SGHKS and CDR2 is YYEKEE in the germline V gene (reference sequence). The CDR3 has 18 residues. The CDR3 coding sequence is TGTGCCAGCAGCTTGGACACCGTCGGGACAGGGGGACCAGATACGCAGTATTTT. It is translated as CASSLDTVGTGGPDTQYF.

This clonotype was counted many times. This chain links TRBV11-2 with TRBJ1-1, with D hard to call. The CDR3 is 14 amino acids. Trimming shortened V by 1 base and J by 1 base, and 7 bases separated the two germline ends. From germline, CDR1 is SGHAT and CDR2 FQNNGV. In nucleotides, the CDR3 is TGTGCCAGCAGCTTAGGACGCACGAACACTGAAGCTTTCTTT. Its protein is CASSLGRTNTEAFF.

The table lists this clonotype with many counts. The chain couples TRBV12-3 or TRBV12-4 to TRBJ1-4, with 8 bases matching TRBD1. Trimming took 5 bases from V and 1 from J; bases not matched to a gene: 18. CDR3 size: 20 residues. DNA of the CDR3: TGTGCCAGCAGTCACACACCGACAGGGGTGGAGTTAATAACTAATGAAAAACTGTTTTTT. It translates to CASSHTPTGVELITNEKLFF.